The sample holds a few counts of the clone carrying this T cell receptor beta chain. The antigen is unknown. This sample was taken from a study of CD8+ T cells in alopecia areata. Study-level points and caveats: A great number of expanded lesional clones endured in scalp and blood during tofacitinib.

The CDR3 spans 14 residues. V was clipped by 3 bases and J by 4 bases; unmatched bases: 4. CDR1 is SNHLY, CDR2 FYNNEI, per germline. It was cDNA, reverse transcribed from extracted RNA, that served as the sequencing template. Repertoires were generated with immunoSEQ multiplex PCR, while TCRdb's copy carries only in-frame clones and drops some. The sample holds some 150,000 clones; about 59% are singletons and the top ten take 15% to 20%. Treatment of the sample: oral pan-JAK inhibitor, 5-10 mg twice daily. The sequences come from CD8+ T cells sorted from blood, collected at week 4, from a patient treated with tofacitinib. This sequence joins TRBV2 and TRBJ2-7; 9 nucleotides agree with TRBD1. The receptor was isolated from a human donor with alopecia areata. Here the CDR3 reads CASSDGTGWYEQYF. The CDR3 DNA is TGTGCCAGCAGTGACGGGACAGGGTGGTACGAGCAGTACTTC.